The rows below give T cell receptor gamma chains drawn from one sample of a study of Vδ1+ human thymocytes. TCRdb processed the multiplex PCR reads again with the CATT caller. The sample has 20,000 to 25,000 gamma-chain clones; approximately 14% are singletons. Input material: Vdelta1+ gamma-delta thymocytes from the thymus. The receptors come from a child less than two years old who had congenital heart surgery. Each CDR3 is given with its conserved first and last residue. Size values are once, few and many counts, or a class for expanded clones, and some rows have none.

14	.	TRGJ1/TRGJ2	TRGV4	CATWDGRWYYKKLF	TGTGCCACCTGGGATGGTAGATGGTATTATAAGAAACTCTTT
15	few	TRGJP2	TRGV2	CATWDGPCSDWIKTF	TGTGCCACCTGGGACGGGCCCTGTAGTGATTGGATCAAGACGTTT
11	.	TRGJ1/TRGJ2	TRGV9	CALWETHKKLF	TGTGCCTTGTGGGAGACCCATAAGAAACTCTTT
12	.	TRGJ1/TRGJ2	TRGV8	CATWTQTAKKLF	TGTGCCACCTGGACACAAACAGCAAAGAAACTCTTT
12	.	TRGJ1/TRGJ2	TRGV4	CATWNRYYKKLF	TGTGCCACCTGGAATCGATATTATAAGAAACTCTTT
13	few	TRGJ1/TRGJ2	TRGV4	CATWNGRDYKKLF	TGTGCCACCTGGAATGGGCGCGATTATAAGAAACTCTTT
15	few	TRGJP1	TRGV8	CATWDSQSTGWFKIF	TGTGCCACCTGGGATAGTCAATCCACTGGTTGGTTCAAGATATTT
15	.	TRGJ1/TRGJ2	TRGV9	CALWEVHRNYYKKLF	TGTGCCTTGTGGGAGGTGCATAGGAATTATTATAAGAAACTCTTT
14	few	TRGJ1/TRGJ2	TRGV9	CALWETPSYYKKLF	TGTGCCTTGTGGGAGACCCCCTCTTATTATAAGAAACTCTTT
11	medium-sized	TRGJ1/TRGJ2	TRGV3	CATWDRLGKLF	TGTGCCACCTGGGACAGGCTTGGGAAACTCTTT
13	medium-sized	TRGJ1/TRGJ2	TRGV2	CATWDGHYYKKLF	TGTGCCACCTGGGACGGGCATTATTATAAGAAACTCTTT